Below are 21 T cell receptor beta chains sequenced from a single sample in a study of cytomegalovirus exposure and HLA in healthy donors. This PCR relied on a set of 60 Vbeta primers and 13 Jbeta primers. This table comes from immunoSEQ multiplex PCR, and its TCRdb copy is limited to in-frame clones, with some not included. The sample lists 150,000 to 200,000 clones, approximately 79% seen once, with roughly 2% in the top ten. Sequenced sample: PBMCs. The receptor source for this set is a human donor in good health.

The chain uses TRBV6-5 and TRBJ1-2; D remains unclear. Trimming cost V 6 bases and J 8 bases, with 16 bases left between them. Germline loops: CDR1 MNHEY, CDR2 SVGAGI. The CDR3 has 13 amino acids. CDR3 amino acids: CASRADYWEGYTF. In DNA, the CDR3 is TGTGCCAGCAGGGCCGACTATTGGGAAGGCTACACCTTC.

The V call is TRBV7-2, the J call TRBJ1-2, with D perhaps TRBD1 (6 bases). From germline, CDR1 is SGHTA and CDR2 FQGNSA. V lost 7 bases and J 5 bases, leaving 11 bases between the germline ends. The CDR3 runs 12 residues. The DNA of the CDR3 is TGTGCCAGCACCCGCACAGGGTATGGCTACACCTTC. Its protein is CASTRTGYGYTF.

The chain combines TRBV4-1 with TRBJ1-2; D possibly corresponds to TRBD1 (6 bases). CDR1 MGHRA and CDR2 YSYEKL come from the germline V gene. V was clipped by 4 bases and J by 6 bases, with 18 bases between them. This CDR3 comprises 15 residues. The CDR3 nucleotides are TGCGCCAGCAGCCGGCCGCTGAGGGGGAACGATGGCTACACCTTC. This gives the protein CASSRPLRGNDGYTF.

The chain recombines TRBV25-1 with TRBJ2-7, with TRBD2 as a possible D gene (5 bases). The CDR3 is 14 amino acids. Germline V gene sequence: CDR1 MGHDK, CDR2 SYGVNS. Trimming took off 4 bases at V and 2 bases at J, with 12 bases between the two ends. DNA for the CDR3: TGTGCCAGCAGTGCGTCCGGGATCCCCTACGAGCAGTACTTC. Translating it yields CASSASGIPYEQYF.

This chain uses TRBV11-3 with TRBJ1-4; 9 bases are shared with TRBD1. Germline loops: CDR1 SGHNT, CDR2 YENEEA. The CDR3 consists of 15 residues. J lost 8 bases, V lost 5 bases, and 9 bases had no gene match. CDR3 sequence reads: CASSPRTGVNEKLFF. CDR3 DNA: TGTGCCAGCAGCCCCAGGACAGGGGTAAACGAAAAACTGTTTTTT.

The CDR3 reads CASPFPSSGGYEQYF. The CDR3 nucleotides are TGTGCCAGCCCCTTCCCGTCTAGCGGAGGTTACGAGCAGTACTTC. The rearrangement links TRBV25-1 to TRBJ2-7; the match to TRBD2 covers 7 bases. J lost 4 bases, V lost 8 bases, and 14 bases had no gene match. CDR3 size: 15 residues. Per the germline V gene, CDR1 is MGHDK and CDR2 is SYGVNS.

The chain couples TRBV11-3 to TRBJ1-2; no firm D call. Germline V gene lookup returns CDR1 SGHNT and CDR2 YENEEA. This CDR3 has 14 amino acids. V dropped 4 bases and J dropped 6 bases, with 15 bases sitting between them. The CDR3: CASSSNRRGNGYTF. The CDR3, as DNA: TGTGCCAGCAGCTCCAACCGTAGAGGGAATGGCTACACCTTC.

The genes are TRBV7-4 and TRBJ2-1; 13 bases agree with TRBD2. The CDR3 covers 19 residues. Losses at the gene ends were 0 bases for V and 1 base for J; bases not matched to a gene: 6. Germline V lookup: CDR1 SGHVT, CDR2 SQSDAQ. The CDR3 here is CASSLAPGLAGDSYNEQFF. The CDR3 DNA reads TGTGCCAGCAGCTTAGCGCCTGGACTAGCGGGGGATTCCTACAATGAGCAGTTCTTC.

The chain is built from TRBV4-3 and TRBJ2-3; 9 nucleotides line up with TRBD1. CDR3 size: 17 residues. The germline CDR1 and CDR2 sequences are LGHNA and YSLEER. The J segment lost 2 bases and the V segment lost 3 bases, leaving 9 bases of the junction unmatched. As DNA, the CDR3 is TGCGCCAGCAGCCAGGACCGGACAGGGGCCCTCACAGATACGCAGTATTTT. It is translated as CASSQDRTGALTDTQYF.

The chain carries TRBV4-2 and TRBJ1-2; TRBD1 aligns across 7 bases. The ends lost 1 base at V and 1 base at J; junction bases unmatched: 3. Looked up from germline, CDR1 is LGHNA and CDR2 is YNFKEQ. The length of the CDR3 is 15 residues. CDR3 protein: CASSQAGTDNYGYTF. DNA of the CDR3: TGTGCCAGCAGCCAAGCCGGGACAGATAACTATGGCTACACCTTC.

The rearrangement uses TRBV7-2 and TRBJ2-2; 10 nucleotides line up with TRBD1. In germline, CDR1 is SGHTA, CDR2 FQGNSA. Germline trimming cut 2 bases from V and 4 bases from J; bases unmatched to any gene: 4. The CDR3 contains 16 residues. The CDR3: CASSLSGDRGTGELFF. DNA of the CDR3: TGTGCCAGCAGCTTAAGTGGGGACAGGGGCACCGGGGAGCTGTTTTTT.

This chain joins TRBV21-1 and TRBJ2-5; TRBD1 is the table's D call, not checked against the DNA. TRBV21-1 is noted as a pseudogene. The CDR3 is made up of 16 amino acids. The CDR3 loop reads CASSKVAGTVQETQYF. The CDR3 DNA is TGTGCCAGCAGCAAAGTGGCCGGGACAGTTCAAGAGACCCAGTACTTC.

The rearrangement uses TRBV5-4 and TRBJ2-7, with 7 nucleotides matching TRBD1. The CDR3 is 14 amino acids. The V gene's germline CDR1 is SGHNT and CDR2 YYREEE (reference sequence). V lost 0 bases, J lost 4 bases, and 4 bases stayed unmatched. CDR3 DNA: TGTGCCAGCAGCTTGGAGGACAGGCCGTACGAGCAGTACTTC. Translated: CASSLEDRPYEQYF.

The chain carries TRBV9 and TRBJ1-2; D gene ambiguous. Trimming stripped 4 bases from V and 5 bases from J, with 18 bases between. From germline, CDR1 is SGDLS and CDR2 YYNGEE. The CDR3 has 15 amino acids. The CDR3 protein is CASSSFHEGFYGYTF. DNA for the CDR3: TGTGCCAGCAGCTCGTTCCACGAGGGTTTTTATGGCTACACCTTC.

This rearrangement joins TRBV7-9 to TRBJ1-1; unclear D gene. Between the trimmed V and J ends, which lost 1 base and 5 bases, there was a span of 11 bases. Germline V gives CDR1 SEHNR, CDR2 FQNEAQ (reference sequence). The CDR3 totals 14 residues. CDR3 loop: CASSLDPKRTEAFF. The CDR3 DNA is TGTGCCAGCAGCTTAGATCCCAAGAGGACTGAAGCTTTCTTT.

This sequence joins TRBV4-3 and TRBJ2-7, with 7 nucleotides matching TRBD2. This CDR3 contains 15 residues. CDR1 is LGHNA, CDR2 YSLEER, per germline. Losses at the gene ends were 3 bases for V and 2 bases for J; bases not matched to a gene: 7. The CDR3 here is CASSQALAATYEQYF. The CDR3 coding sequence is TGCGCCAGCAGCCAGGCGCTAGCGGCGACCTACGAGCAGTACTTC.

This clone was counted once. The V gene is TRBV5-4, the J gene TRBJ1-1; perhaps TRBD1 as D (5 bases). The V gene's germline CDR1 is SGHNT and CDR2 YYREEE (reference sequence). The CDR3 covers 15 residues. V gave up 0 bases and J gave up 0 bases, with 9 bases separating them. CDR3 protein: CASSLEYRMNTEAFF. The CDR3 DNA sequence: TGTGCCAGCAGCTTGGAGTACAGGATGAACACTGAAGCTTTCTTT.

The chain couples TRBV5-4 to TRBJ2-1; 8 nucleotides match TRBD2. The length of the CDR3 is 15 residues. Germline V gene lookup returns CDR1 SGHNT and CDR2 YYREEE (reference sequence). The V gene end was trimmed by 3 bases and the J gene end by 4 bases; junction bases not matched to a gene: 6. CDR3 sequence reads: CASSSGSGTYNEQFF. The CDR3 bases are TGTGCCAGCAGCTCCGGTAGCGGGACTTACAATGAGCAGTTCTTC.

In DNA, the CDR3 is TGTGCCAGCAGTCCGGCGGGGGGGCGAGAGACCCAGTACTTC. It yields the protein CASSPAGGRETQYF. V and J are TRBV6-1 and TRBJ2-5; TRBD2 agrees at 9 bases. The CDR3 has 14 amino acids. Germline V CDR1 and CDR2: MNHNS, SASEGT. Trimming took 5 bases from V and 4 from J; bases not matched to a gene: 5.

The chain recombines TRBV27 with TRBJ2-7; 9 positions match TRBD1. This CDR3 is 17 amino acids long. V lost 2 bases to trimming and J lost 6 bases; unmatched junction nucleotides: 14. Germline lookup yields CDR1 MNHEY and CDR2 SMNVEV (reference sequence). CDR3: CASSLTGQGNTISEQYF. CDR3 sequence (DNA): TGTGCCAGCAGTTTAACCGGACAGGGGAACACTATTTCCGAGCAGTACTTC.

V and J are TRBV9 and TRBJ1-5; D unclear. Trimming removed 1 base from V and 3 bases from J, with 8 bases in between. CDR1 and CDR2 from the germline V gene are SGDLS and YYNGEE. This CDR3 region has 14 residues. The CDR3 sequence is CASSVSDTNQPQHF. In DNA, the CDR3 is TGTGCCAGCAGCGTATCCGACACCAATCAGCCCCAGCATTTT.